This TCR beta chain was profiled in a study of CD8 T cells in Susac syndrome. On the study more broadly: Blood was drawn from Susac syndrome patients while they were therapy-naive, on corticosteroids, or on intravenous immunoglobulin alone. Notes on the study in general: The CD4+ T cell repertoires of Susac syndrome were found to show no clonal expansion.

In the case of this clonotype: What it recognizes is unknown.

RNA was extracted with the RNeasy kit, and a quantity of roughly 0.5 to 1 ug was reverse transcribed using random hexamers. A single record per CDR3 protein comes from TCRdb applying MiXCR to the immunoSEQ multiplex PCR reads. In the table there are more than 200,000 distinct CDR3 sequences, approximately 94% of which are singletons. The CDR3 has 13 residues. Looked up from germline, CDR1 is MNHEY and CDR2 is SMNVEV (reference sequence). With 5 bases removed from V and 3 bases from J, the gap between germline ends came to 10 bases. Blood CD8+ and CD4+ T cells underwent high-throughput TCR beta sequencing. In contrast to the negatively isolated CD8+ and CD4+ T cells, TEMRA cells were FACS-enriched.

The rearrangement uses TRBV27 and TRBJ1-2, with a possible D match to TRBD1 (5 bases). The receptor comes from a human donor with Susac syndrome. The sample taken for sequencing was CD4+ T cells from PBMCs. The CDR3 DNA follows: TGTGCCAGCAGTCCATCAGGGCACTATGGCTACACCTTC. Residues: CASSPSGHYGYTF.